Below, one T cell receptor beta chain is given with its context. The clone's antigen remains unknown. Per-base qualities were not stored, and no clone one base away is much larger. This sample was taken from a study of tumor-infiltrating lymphocytes in localized non-small cell lung cancer listed by TCRdb under 2021. About the investigation overall: Several histologies were represented in the cohort, which also included both smokers and never-smokers as well as patients whose samples were collected after neoadjuvant chemotherapy. In total, the ICON cohort was made up of 150 or so surgical patients who had localized non-small cell lung cancer and whose tumors were resected. TCR sequencing was one of several integrated assays, alongside flow cytometry, multiplex immunofluorescence, RNA-seq, exome sequencing and proteomics, applied to the same patients. Each patient provided resected tumor tissue plus uninvolved lung tissue from the same patient, with the uninvolved lung tissue described as non-adjacent to the tumor. The paired tumor versus uninvolved lung comparison of immunoSEQ T-cell fraction included some 54 patients.

The first patient joined ICON in early 2016, and enrollment wrapped up when the last patient was enrolled in September 2018. From a subcohort of 76 patients, fresh tumor and matched uninvolved tissue were collected for in-depth immune analyses, including TCR sequencing. No cell sorting was done, and TCR sequencing was instead run on DNA isolated from bulk tissue. Paper-wide results and their limitations: Because different assays used different pieces of the same tissue, technical variation could not be distinguished from intratumor heterogeneity. In line with immunofluorescence CD3 counts, TCRbeta sequencing supported higher T cell infiltration in tumors compared with uninvolved lung tissue. Recurrence-free survival showed no association with tumor T-cell fraction measured by TCR sequencing (p = 0.61). The TCR-derived T-cell fraction showed no difference between the flow cytometry-defined immunotypes IM1 (good prognosis) and IM2 (poor prognosis). Assay coverage varied across patients depending on available tissue quantity, so only a subset of the cohort had TCR sequencing.

The T-cell fraction in tumor and uninvolved lung tissue was provided by TCR sequencing with the immunoSEQ assay. On the authors' methods: For survival analysis, patients were split into high (upper tertile) and low (lower two tertiles) T-cell fraction groups and compared by log-rank test. A signed-rank test was used to check for differences in T-cell fraction between paired tumor and uninvolved lung. Entries here come from immuneACCESS through TCRdb and include only in-frame sequences with V and J called. Some clones fail to appear in such tables; in the studies checked, an unresolved V gene covers under half of the shortfall, and the cause of the remainder is unknown. V, J and clone size are taken as reported in that table, and D and trimming were inferred from the DNA itself. Here the sample has some 10,000 clones; 63% occur a single time. About 9.7% of the sample belongs to the ten largest clones.

Inclusive of the bounding cysteine and phenylalanine, the CDR3 is 14 residues long. Kept here is only the CDR3 DNA, which spans 42 bases and is read in frame from base 1. In the germline V gene (reference sequence), CDR1 corresponds to SGHNT and CDR2 to YYREEE. At the junction V is shortened by 0 bases and J by 3 bases, with 7 bases in between. The source of this sequence is a human donor with non-small cell lung cancer. This chain joins TRBV5-4 to TRBJ2-1, with no confident D gene call. Sequenced sample: lung tumor tissue. The CDR3 reads CASSLDDVYNEQFF. Read as DNA, the sequence is TGTGCCAGCAGCTTGGACGACGTCTACAATGAGCAGTTCTTC.